This T cell receptor beta chain was sequenced in a study of blood T cells in healthy people across ages. With a J-beta primer mix and a sample-barcoded 5' primer, a second PCR ran about 7 to 12 cycles. A single record per CDR3 protein comes from TCRdb applying MiXCR to the 5' RACE reads. The table includes almost 1 million distinct CDR3 sequences, 51% detected once. Study-wide points: In these data, TCR beta diversity tracked strongly with naive T cell percentage.

This clonotype was counted at least ten times. Its antigen is not known. Trimming stripped 11 bases from V and 6 bases from J, with 17 bases between. The CDR3 loop spans 12 amino acids. This sequence joins TRBV12-3 or TRBV12-4 and TRBJ2-7, with D unclear. Sequencing was done on a sample of blood. The origin of this receptor is a woman between 55 and 75 years old in good health. CDR3 in DNA: TGTGCCGCCGGGTGGGCCTCGGGCGAGCAGTACTTC. It yields the protein CAAGWASGEQYF.